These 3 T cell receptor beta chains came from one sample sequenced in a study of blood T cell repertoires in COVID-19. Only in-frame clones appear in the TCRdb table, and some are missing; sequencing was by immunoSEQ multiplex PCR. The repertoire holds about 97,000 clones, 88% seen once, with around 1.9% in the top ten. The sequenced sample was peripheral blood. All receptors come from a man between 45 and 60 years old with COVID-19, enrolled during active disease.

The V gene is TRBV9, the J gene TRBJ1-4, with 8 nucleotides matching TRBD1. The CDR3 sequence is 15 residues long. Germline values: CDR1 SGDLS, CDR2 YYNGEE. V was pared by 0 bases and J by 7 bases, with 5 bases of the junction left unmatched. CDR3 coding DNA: TGTGCCAGCAGCGTAGGGACAGGGAGTGGTGAAAAACTGTTTTTT. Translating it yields CASSVGTGSGEKLFF.

The CDR3 sequence is CASERGTGELFF. The CDR3 nucleotides are TGTGCCAGCGAAAGGGGCACCGGGGAGCTGTTTTTT. J is TRBJ2-2 and V is TRBV2, with D tentatively TRBD1 (5 bases). V lost 8 bases, J lost 4 bases, and 8 bases lay in between. The germline CDR1 and CDR2 sequences are SNHLY and FYNNEI. This CDR3 spans 12 amino acids.

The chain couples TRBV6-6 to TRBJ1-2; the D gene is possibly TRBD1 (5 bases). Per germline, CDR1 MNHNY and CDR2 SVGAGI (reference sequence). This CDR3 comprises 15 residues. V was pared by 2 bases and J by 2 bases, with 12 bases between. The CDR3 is CASSYAGTENYGYTF. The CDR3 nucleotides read TGTGCCAGCAGTTACGCCGGGACTGAGAACTATGGCTACACCTTC.